A few counts support the clone carrying this T cell receptor (beta chain). Its antigen is undetermined. This record comes from a study of vaccination and CD4 T cells after COVID-19. Study-level findings and limits: Recorded median SARS-CoV-2-reactive clonotype numbers increased from around 19 to 38 without reaching significance.

CDR1 ENHRY and CDR2 SYGVKD come from the germline V gene. The CDR3 consists of 13 residues. V lost 10 bases, J lost 8 bases, and 19 bases lay in between. The treatment was: approximately 11-day PBMC culture with coronavirus spike peptide pools or control peptides (ViraFEST assay). Researchers used the Oncomine TCR Beta short-read assay to sequence DNA from cultured CD4+ T cells. The source of extracted genomic DNA was cultured CD4+ T cells. MiXCR, applied by TCRdb to the PCR reads, yields one record per CDR3 protein. Among roughly 14,000 distinct CDR3 sequences listed, 53% were seen once. The sample here was CD4+ T cells from blood, cultured in vitro, taken before SARS-CoV-2 vaccination. The sequence was obtained from a human donor who had recovered from COVID-19. The rearrangement joins TRBV10-3 to TRBJ2-3, with D perhaps TRBD2 (6 bases). CDR3 protein: CATGESQTGTQYF. As DNA, the CDR3 is TGTGCCACGGGGGAGTCCCAAACGGGTACGCAGTATTTT.